The present entry profiles one TCR beta chain with its context. Its target is not known. With 60 Vbeta and 13 Jbeta primers, the PCR was carried out. Sequencing was performed with immunoSEQ multiplex PCR; in TCRdb, only in-frame clones are kept and a portion is missing. The data show some 200,000 clones, more than 60% seen once. This sample is drawn from a study of cytomegalovirus exposure and HLA in healthy donors. Study in general: Tens of millions of unique TCRs from HLA-typed donors were held in an early release of data.

Germline loops: CDR1 SNHLY, CDR2 FYNNEI. The CDR3 covers 14 residues. V gave up 0 bases and J gave up 7 bases, with 10 bases separating them. The study, taken as a whole, reports: Segments of the TCR beta V type were, in most cases, productive about 90% or about 30% of the time in an earlier analysis. Rare sequences made up most TCRs, while some public TCRs were found in many donors.

Source material: PBMCs. The clonotype comes from a man between 45 and 60 years old in good health and CMV-seronegative. The gene calls are TRBV2 and TRBJ1-5; D ambiguous. CDR3 nucleotides: TGTGCCAGCAGTGAAGCGCGCCGGGGACAGCCCCAGCATTTT. Translating gives CASSEARRGQPQHF.